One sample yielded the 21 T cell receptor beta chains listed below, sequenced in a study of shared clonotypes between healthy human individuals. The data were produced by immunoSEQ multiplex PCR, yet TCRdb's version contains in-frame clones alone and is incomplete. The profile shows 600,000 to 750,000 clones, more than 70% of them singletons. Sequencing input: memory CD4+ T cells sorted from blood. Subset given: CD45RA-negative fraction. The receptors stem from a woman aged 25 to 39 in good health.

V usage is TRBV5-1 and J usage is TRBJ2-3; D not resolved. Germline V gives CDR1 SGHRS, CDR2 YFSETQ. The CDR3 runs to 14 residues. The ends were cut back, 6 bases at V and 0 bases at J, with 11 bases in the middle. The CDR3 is CASKDGASTDTQYF. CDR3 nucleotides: TGCGCCAGCAAGGACGGCGCTAGCACAGATACGCAGTATTTT.

The CDR3 bases are TGTGCCATCAGTGATTTGCAGGGAAGTGGCTACACCTTC. Protein: CAISDLQGSGYTF. V and J are TRBV10-3 and TRBJ1-2, with D possibly matching TRBD1 (5 bases). The CDR3 spans 13 residues. Germline V lookup: CDR1 ENHRY, CDR2 SYGVKD. With 3 bases removed from V and 7 bases from J, the gap between germline ends came to 12 bases.

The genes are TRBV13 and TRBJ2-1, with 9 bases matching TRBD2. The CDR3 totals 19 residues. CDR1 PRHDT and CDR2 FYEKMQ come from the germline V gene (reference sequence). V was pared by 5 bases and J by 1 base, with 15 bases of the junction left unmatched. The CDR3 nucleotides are TGTGCCAGCAGCCCTAGGTCCGGGCTAGCGGGAAGGTCCTACAATGAGCAGTTCTTC. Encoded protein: CASSPRSGLAGRSYNEQFF.

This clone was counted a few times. Here the CDR3 DNA reads TGTGCCAGCAGTGAAGCGTGGGGCGGCGAGCAGTACTTC. Translating gives CASSEAWGGEQYF. The chain has TRBV2 and TRBJ2-7; the D gene is possibly TRBD1 (5 bases). The germline gives CDR1 SNHLY, CDR2 FYNNEI. Trimming pared 0 bases from V and 6 bases from J, leaving 9 bases between. CDR3 length: 13 amino acids. The variable domain in full, with the rest retrieved from reference TRBV2 and TRBJ2-7, is EPEVTQTPSHQVTQMGQEVILRCVPISNHLYFYWYRQILGQKVEFLVSFYNNEISEKSEIFDDQFSVERPDGSNFTLKIRSTKLEDSAMYFCASSEAWGGEQYFGPGTRLTVT.

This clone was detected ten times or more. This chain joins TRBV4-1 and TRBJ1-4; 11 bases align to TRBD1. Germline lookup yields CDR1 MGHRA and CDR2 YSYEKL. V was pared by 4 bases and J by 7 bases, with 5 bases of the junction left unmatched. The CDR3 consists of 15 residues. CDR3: CASSRAGTGGEKLFF. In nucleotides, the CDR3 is TGCGCCAGCAGCCGCGCCGGGACAGGGGGTGAAAAACTGTTTTTT.

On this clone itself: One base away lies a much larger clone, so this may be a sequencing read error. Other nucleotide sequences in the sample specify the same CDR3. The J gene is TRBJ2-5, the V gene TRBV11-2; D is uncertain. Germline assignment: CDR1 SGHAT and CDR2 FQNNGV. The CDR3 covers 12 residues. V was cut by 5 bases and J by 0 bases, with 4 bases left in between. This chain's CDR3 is CASSTYQETQYF. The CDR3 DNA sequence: TGTGCCAGCAGCACCTACCAAGAGACCCAGTACTTC.

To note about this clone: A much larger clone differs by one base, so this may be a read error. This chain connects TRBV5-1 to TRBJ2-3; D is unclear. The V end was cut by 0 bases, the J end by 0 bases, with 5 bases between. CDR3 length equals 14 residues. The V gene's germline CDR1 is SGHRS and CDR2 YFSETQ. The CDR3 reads CASSLGPSTDTQYF. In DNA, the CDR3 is TGCGCCAGCAGCTTGGGGCCTAGCACAGATACGCAGTATTTT.

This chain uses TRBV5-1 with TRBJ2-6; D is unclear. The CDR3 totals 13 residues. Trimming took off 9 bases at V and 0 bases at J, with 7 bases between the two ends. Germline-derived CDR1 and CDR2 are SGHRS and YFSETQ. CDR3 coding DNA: TGCGCCACTGGGGTCTCTGGGGCCAACGTCCTGACTTTC. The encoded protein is CATGVSGANVLTF.

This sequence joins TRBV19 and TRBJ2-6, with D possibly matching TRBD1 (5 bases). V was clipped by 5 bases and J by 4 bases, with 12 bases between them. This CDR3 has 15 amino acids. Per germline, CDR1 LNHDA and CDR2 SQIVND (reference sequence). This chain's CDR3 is CASSGAGTGANVLTF. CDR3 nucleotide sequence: TGTGCCAGTAGTGGGGCAGGCACCGGGGCCAACGTCCTGACTTTC.

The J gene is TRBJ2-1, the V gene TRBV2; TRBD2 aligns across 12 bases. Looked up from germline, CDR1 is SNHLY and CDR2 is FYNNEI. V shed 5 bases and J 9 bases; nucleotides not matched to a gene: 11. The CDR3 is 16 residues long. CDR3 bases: TGTGCCAGCAGTTTGGCCCGACTAGCGGGAGTGGGTGAGCAGTTCTTC. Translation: CASSLARLAGVGEQFF.

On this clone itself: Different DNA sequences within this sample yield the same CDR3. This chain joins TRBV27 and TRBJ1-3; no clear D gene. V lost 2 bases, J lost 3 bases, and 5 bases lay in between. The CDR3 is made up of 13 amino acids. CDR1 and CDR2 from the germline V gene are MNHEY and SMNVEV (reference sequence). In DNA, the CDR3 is TGTGCCAGCAGTTTAAACAGTGGAAACACCATATATTTT. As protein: CASSLNSGNTIYF.

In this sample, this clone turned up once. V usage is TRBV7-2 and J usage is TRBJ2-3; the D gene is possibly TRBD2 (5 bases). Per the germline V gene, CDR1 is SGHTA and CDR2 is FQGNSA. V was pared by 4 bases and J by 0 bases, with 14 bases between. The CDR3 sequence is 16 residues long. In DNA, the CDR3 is TGTGCCAGCAGCTCATCTGGACTCCCGAGCACAGATACGCAGTATTTT. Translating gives CASSSSGLPSTDTQYF.

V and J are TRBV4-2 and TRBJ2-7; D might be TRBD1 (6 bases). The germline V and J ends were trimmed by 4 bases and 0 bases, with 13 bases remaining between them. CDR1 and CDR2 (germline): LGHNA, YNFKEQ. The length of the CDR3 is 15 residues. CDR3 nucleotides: TGTGCCAGCAGCCCCAGGGGATCCCTCTCCTACGAGCAGTACTTC. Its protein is CASSPRGSLSYEQYF.

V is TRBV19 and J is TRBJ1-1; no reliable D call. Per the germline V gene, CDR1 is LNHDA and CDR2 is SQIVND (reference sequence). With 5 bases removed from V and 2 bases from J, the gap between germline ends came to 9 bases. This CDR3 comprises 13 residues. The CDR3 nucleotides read TGTGCCAGTAGTGGTTACGCAAACACTGAAGCTTTCTTT. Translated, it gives CASSGYANTEAFF.

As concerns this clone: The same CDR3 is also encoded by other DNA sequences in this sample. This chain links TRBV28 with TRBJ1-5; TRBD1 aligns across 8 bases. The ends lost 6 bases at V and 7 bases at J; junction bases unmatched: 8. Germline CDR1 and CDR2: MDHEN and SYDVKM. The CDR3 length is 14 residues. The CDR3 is CASREGQGGQPQHF. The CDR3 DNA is TGTGCCAGCAGAGAAGGACAGGGCGGCCAGCCCCAGCATTTT.

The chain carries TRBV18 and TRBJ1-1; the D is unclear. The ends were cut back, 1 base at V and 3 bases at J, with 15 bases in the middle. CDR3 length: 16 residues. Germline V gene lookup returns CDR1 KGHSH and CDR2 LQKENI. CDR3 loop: CASSPRTDPTDTEAFF. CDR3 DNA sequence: TGTGCCAGCTCACCACGAACGGATCCGACTGACACTGAAGCTTTCTTT.

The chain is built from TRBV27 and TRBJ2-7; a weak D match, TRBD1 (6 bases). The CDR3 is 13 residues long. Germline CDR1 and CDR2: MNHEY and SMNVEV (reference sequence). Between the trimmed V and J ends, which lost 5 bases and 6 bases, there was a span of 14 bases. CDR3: CASSQHRDVEQYF. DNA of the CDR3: TGTGCCAGCAGTCAGCACAGGGACGTCGAGCAGTACTTC.

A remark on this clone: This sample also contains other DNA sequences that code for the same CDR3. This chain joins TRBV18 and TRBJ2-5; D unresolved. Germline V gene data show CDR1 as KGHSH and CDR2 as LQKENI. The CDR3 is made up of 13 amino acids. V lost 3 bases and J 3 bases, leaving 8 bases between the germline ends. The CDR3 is CASSPGLEETQYF. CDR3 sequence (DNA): TGTGCCAGCTCACCGGGGTTAGAAGAGACCCAGTACTTC.

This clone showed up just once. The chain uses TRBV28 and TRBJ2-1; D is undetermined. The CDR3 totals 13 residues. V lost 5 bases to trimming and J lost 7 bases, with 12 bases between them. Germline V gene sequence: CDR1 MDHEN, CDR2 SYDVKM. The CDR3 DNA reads TGTGCCAGCAGTCGGAACTACGGGAATGAGCAGTTCTTC. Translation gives CASSRNYGNEQFF. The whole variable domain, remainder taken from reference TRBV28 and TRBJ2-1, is DVKVTQSSRYLVKRTGEKVFLECVQDMDHENMFWYRQDPGLGLRLIYFSYDVKMKEKGDIPEGYSVSREKKERFSLILESASTNQTSMYLCASSRNYGNEQFFGPGTRLTVL.

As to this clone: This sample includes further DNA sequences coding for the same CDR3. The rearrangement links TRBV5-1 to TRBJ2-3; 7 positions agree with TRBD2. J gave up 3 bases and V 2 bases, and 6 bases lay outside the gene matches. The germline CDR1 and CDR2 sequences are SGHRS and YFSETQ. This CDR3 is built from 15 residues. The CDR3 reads CASSFGRGATDTQYF. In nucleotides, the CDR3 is TGCGCCAGCAGCTTTGGGAGGGGAGCAACAGATACGCAGTATTTT.

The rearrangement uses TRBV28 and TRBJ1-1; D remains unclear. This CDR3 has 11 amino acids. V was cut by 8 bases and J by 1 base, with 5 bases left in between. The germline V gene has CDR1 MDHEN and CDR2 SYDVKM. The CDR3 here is CASQRNTEAFF. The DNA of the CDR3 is TGTGCCAGCCAGAGGAACACTGAAGCTTTCTTT.